The rows below give T cell receptor beta chains drawn from one sample of a study of cytomegalovirus exposure and HLA in healthy donors. Sequencing used immunoSEQ multiplex PCR; TCRdb keeps in-frame clones, though not all of them. This table has about 82,000 clones, 74% appearing once. Material: PBMCs. All receptors derive from a man in his forties or fifties in good health and CMV-seropositive. Each CDR3 is given with its conserved first and last residue.

>TRBV5-1|15
CASSLDTGSVGELFF
>TRBV14|14
CASSPRAGRYGYTF
>TRBV11-2|17
CASSLVFHGQGQEKLFF
>TRBV7-6|12
CASSSLADPQFF
>TRBV9|15
CASSGLAGGQETQYF
>TRBV4-1|17
CASSQIQSRQMNTEAFF
>TRBV30|11
CAWSVQYEQYF
>TRBV9|14
CASSVVAGIGELFF
>TRBV6-1|14
CASSRENSNQPQHF
>TRBV19|15
CASKKGTGGNTEAFF